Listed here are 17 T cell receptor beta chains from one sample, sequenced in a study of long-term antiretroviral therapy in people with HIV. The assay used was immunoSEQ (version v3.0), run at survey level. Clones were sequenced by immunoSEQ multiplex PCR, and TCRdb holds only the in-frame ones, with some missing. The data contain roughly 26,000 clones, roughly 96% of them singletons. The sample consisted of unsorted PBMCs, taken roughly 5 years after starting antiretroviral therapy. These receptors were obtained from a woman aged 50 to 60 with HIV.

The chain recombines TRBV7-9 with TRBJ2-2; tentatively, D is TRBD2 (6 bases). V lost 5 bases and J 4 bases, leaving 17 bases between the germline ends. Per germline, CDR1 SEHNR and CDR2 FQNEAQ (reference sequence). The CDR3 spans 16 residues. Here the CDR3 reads CASSVTGTWGTGELFF. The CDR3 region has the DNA TGTGCCAGCAGCGTAACCGGGACTTGGGGCACCGGGGAGCTGTTTTTT.

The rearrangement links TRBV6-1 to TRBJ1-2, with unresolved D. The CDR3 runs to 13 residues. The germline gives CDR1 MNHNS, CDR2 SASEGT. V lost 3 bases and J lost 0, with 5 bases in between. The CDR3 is CASSDTANYGYTF. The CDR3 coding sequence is TGTGCCAGCAGTGATACGGCTAACTATGGCTACACCTTC.

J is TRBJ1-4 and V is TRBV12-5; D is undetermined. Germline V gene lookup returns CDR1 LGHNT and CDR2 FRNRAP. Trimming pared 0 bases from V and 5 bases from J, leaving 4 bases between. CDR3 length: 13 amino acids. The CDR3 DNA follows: TGTGCTAGTGGTTTGGTACTGAATGAAAAACTGTTTTTT. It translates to CASGLVLNEKLFF.

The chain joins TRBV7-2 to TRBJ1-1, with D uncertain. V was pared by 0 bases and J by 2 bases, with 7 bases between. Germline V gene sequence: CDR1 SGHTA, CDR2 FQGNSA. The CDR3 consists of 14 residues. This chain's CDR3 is CASSLAVSNTEAFF. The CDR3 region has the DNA TGTGCCAGCAGCTTAGCAGTTTCCAACACTGAAGCTTTCTTT.

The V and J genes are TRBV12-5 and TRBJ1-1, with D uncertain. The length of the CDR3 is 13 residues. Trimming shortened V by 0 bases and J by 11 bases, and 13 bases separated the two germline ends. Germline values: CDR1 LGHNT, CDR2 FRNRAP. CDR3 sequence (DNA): TGTGCTAGTGGTTTGGTCTTGAGGCCCCGGGCTTTCTTT. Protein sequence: CASGLVLRPRAFF.

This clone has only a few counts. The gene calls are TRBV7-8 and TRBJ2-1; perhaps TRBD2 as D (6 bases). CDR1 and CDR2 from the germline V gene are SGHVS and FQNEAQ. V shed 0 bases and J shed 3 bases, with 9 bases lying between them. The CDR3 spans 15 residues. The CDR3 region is CASSLAGGNYNEQFF. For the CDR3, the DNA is TGTGCCAGCAGCTTAGCGGGAGGCAACTACAATGAGCAGTTCTTC.

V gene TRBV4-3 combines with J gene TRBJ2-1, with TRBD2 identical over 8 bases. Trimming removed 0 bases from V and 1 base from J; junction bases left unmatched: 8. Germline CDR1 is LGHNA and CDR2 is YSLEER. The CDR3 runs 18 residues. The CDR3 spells CASSQDSQRGTSYNEQFF. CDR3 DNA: TGCGCCAGCAGCCAAGATTCCCAGCGGGGGACTTCCTACAATGAGCAGTTCTTC.

CDR3 DNA sequence: TGCGCCAGCAGCGGTGACAGAATAATGAACACTGAAGCTTTCTTT. It specifies CASSGDRIMNTEAFF. The chain couples TRBV5-1 to TRBJ1-1, with D perhaps matching TRBD1 (5 bases). The CDR3 covers 15 residues. Per the germline V gene, CDR1 is SGHRS and CDR2 is YFSETQ. V was trimmed by 4 bases and J by 0 bases, leaving 13 bases between them.

The CDR3 sequence is CASSTLRSKNIQYF. CDR3 coding DNA: TGTGCCAGCAGCACCCTTAGGTCCAAAAACATTCAGTACTTC. The chain employs TRBV7-2 and TRBJ2-4; D call uncertain. Germline CDR1 and CDR2: SGHTA and FQGNSA. The CDR3 contains 14 residues. V gave up 5 bases and J gave up 2 bases, with 10 bases separating them.

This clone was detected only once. In DNA, the CDR3 is TGTGCCAGCACCCCCAGGACCGGGACTAGCGGGAGCAATGAGCAGTTCTTC. This codes for CASTPRTGTSGSNEQFF. This chain uses TRBV27 with TRBJ2-1; 14 bases line up with TRBD2. CDR1 and CDR2 (germline): MNHEY, SMNVEV (reference sequence). This CDR3 comprises 17 residues. V was pared by 7 bases and J by 6 bases, with 11 bases of the junction left unmatched.

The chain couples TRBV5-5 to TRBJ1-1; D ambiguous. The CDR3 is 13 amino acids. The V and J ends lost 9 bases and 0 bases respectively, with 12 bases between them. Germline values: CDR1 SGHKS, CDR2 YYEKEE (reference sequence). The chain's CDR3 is CATQPDLNTEAFF. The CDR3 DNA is TGTGCCACCCAGCCCGACCTGAACACTGAAGCTTTCTTT.

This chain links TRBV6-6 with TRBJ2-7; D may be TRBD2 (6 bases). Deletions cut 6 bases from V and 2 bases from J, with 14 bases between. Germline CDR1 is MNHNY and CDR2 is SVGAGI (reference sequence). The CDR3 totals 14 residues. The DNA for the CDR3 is TGTGCCAGCAGGGCAGGGACTGGCGCCTACGAGCAGTACTTC. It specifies CASRAGTGAYEQYF.

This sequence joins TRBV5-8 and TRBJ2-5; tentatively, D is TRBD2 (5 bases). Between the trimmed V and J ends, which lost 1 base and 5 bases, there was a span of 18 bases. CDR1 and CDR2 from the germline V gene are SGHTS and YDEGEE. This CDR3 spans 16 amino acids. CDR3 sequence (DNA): TGTGCCAGCAGCTTGCGAGCGCCTACGGCGGGCGAGACCCAGTACTTC. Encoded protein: CASSLRAPTAGETQYF.

The CDR3 bases are TGTGCCACCAGCAGAATTTTTTCGAGCGGGAGTATCGGCGAGCAGTACTTC. Its protein product is CATSRIFSSGSIGEQYF. V usage is TRBV15 and J usage is TRBJ2-7, with TRBD2 identical over 8 bases. V lost 2 bases to trimming and J lost 6 bases; unmatched junction nucleotides: 15. CDR1 is LNHNV and CDR2 is YYDKDF in the germline V gene (reference sequence). The CDR3 contains 17 residues. Using reference TRBV15 and TRBJ2-7 for the parts outside the CDR3, the full variable domain is DAMVIQNPRYQVTQFGKPVTLSCSQTLNHNVMYWYQQKSSQAPKLLFHYYDKDFNNEADTPDNFQSRRPNTSFCFLDIRSPGLGDTAMYLCATSRIFSSGSIGEQYFGPGTRLTVT.

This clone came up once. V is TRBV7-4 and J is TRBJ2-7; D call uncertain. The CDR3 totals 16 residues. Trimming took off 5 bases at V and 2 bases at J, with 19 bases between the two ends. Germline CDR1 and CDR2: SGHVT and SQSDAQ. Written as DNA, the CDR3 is TGTGCCAGCAGCCATCTCCCCCTGATTTTAACCTACGAGCAGTACTTC. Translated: CASSHLPLILTYEQYF.

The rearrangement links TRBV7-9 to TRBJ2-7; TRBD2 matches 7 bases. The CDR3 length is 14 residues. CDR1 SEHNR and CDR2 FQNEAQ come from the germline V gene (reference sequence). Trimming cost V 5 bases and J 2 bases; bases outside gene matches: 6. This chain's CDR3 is CASSQSGNAYEQYF. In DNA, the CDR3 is TGTGCCAGCAGCCAGAGCGGGAACGCCTACGAGCAGTACTTC.

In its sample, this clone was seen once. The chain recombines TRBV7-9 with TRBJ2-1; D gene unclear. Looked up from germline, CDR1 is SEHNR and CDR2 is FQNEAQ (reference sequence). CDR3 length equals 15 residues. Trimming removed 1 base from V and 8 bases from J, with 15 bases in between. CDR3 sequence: CASSLGADMRDEQFF. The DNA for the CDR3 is TGTGCCAGCAGCTTAGGGGCCGACATGCGCGATGAGCAGTTCTTC.